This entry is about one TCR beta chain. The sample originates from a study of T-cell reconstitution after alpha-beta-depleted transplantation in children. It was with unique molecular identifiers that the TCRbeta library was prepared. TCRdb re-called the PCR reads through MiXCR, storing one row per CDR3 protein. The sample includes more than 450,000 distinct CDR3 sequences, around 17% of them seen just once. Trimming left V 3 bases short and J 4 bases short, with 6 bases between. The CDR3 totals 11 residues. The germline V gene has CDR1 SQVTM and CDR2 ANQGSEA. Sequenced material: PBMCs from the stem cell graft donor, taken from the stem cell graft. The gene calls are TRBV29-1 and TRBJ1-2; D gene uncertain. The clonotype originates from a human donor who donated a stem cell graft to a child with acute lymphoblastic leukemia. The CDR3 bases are TGCAGCGTTGAGGCGAGCTATGGCTACACCTTC. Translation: CSVEASYGYTF.